This T cell receptor (beta chain) was retrieved from a study of monozygotic twins with cystic fibrosis. At the level of the study: Around 3 micrograms of fragmented DNA underwent approximately 15 PCR cycles for library preparation.

Study conclusions and caveats: Unrelated CF individuals shared fewer identical clonotypes than monozygotic CF twins. J usage was most co-twin-similar in 8 of 16 pairs, V in 13.

Sequencing was performed with immunoSEQ multiplex PCR; in TCRdb, only in-frame clones are kept and a portion is missing. The repertoire holds roughly 19,000 clones, with nearly 98% as singletons. Concerning this clone itself: Its target is unknown.

CDR1 is MGHRA, CDR2 YSYEKL, per germline. The CDR3 extends over 18 amino acids. Trimming removed 0 bases at V and 0 bases at J, with 15 bases between. Sequencing was done on a sample of blood. This sequence joins TRBV4-1 and TRBJ1-3, with D possibly matching TRBD1 (5 bases). This receptor was taken from a woman between 25 and 40 years old with cystic fibrosis. CDR3: CASSQDFRRGLSGNTIYF. The CDR3 nucleotides are TGCGCCAGCAGCCAAGATTTTAGAAGGGGCCTCTCTGGAAACACCATATATTTT.